One sample yielded the 18 T cell receptor beta chains listed below, sequenced in a study of blood T cell repertoires in COVID-19. Profiled with immunoSEQ multiplex PCR; TCRdb holds only in-frame clones, not every one. The repertoire consists of approximately 94,000 clones, with approximately 90% occurring once and the leading ten covering approximately 4.8%. Source material: peripheral blood. The origin of the receptors is a woman of 80 years or more with active COVID-19.

This clone was counted a single time. The rearrangement uses TRBV27 and TRBJ2-7; 8 bases fit TRBD2. The CDR3 contains 15 residues. Trimming cost V 2 bases and J 3 bases; bases outside gene matches: 6. The germline gives CDR1 MNHEY, CDR2 SMNVEV (reference sequence). The CDR3 loop reads CASSLGASGYYEQYF. CDR3 nucleotides: TGTGCCAGCAGTTTAGGGGCTAGCGGGTACTACGAGCAGTACTTC.

CDR3 in DNA: TGTGCCTGGAGTACTTATACCAGGGCGAACACTGAAGCTTTCTTT. Translated, it gives CAWSTYTRANTEAFF. The rearrangement links TRBV30 to TRBJ1-1, with a weak D call TRBD1 (5 bases). The CDR3 extends over 15 amino acids. The V and J ends lost 2 bases and 1 base respectively, with 14 bases between them. Looked up from germline, CDR1 is GTSNPN and CDR2 is SVGIG (reference sequence).

The chain combines TRBV6-5 with TRBJ1-1; the D gene is possibly TRBD1 (6 bases). The CDR3 is 14 residues long. Germline CDR1 reads MNHEY; CDR2 reads SVGAGI. V dropped 0 bases and J dropped 1 base, with 6 bases sitting between them. The DNA of the CDR3 is TGTGCCAGCAGTTACTCAGGGGGGAACACTGAAGCTTTCTTT. This codes for CASSYSGGNTEAFF.

This chain uses TRBV5-5 with TRBJ2-7, with D hard to call. The CDR3 has 13 residues. Germline V CDR1 and CDR2: SGHKS, YYEKEE (reference sequence). The V gene lost 3 bases and the J gene lost 4 bases, with 11 bases spanning the gap. DNA of the CDR3: TGTGCCAGCAGCTACAGTCACGATTACGAGCAGTACTTC. Protein: CASSYSHDYEQYF.

The rearrangement uses TRBV6-2 or TRBV6-3 and TRBJ1-5; D perhaps matches TRBD1 (5 bases). Germline CDR1 MNHEY, CDR2 SVGEGT. V was trimmed by 6 bases and J by 7 bases, leaving 19 bases between them. CDR3 length: 15 residues. The CDR3 DNA reads as TGTGCCAGCAGCTTGGATCAGGGCACTTCACAGCCCCAGCATTTT. Amino acids: CASSLDQGTSQPQHF.

V and J are TRBV7-2 and TRBJ2-5, with D hard to call. The V gene lost 3 bases and the J gene lost 11 bases, with 13 bases spanning the gap. The CDR3 length is 12 residues. The germline V gene encodes CDR1 SGHTA and CDR2 FQGNSA. CDR3 sequence: CASSFWRRYQYF. CDR3 bases: TGTGCCAGCAGCTTTTGGCGGCGGTATCAGTACTTC. The complete variable domain, with remaining parts taken from reference TRBV7-2 and TRBJ2-5, reads GAGVSQSPSNKVTEKGKDVELRCDPISGHTALYWYRQSLGQGLEFLIYFQGNSAPDKSGLPSDRFSAERTGGSVSTLTIQRTQQEDSAVYLCASSFWRRYQYFGPGTRLLVL.

DNA of the CDR3: TGTGCCAGCGGAAGGACAGCCCAAGAGACCCAGTACTTC. Encoded protein: CASGRTAQETQYF. The rearrangement uses TRBV28 and TRBJ2-5, with D possibly TRBD1 on 6 matching bases. This CDR3 is 13 amino acids long. Germline lookup yields CDR1 MDHEN and CDR2 SYDVKM. The V and J ends lost 8 bases and 1 base respectively, with 11 bases between them. Drawing the rest from reference TRBV28 and TRBJ2-5, the complete variable domain is DVKVTQSSRYLVKRTGEKVFLECVQDMDHENMFWYRQDPGLGLRLIYFSYDVKMKEKGDIPEGYSVSREKKERFSLILESASTNQTSMYLCASGRTAQETQYFGPGTRLLVL.

The V and J genes are TRBV12-3 or TRBV12-4 and TRBJ2-7, with 7 bases matching TRBD1. The CDR3 covers 13 residues. The J segment lost 2 bases and the V segment lost 4 bases, leaving 2 bases of the junction unmatched. The CDR3 nucleotides are TGTGCCAGCAGTTCGGACAGGACCTACGAGCAGTACTTC. It codes for CASSSDRTYEQYF.

Only one count was recorded for this clone. One end of the junction does not line up with germline, which may come from a read error. The chain carries TRBV29-1 and TRBJ2-1; D might be TRBD2 (5 bases). The length of the CDR3 is 14 residues. CDR1 is SQVTM and CDR2 is ANQGSEA in the germline V gene. The CDR3 loop is CSVASPGVGNQQFF. The CDR3 DNA follows: TGCAGCGTTGCCTCTCCCGGGGTGGGCAATCAGCAGTTCTTC.

This chain uses TRBV12-3 or TRBV12-4 with TRBJ1-1; D might be TRBD1 (6 bases). The CDR3 totals 13 residues. V was shortened by 2 bases and J by 6 bases, with 10 bases between the two germline ends. CDR3 residues: CASSLKAGAEAFF. The CDR3 DNA is TGTGCCAGCAGTTTAAAGGCAGGGGCTGAAGCTTTCTTT.

This chain joins TRBV30 and TRBJ1-2; TRBD1 matches 10 bases. The CDR3 covers 13 residues. V trimming: 7 bases; J trimming: 10 bases; junction bases outside the gene matches: 12. CDR1 and CDR2 from the germline V gene are GTSNPN and SVGIG (reference sequence). In DNA, the CDR3 is TGTGCCTTATCCCGGGACAGGGGCGAGTCCTACACCTTC. Its translation: CALSRDRGESYTF.

This chain links TRBV6-5 with TRBJ1-2; D gene ambiguous. This CDR3 region has 15 residues. V lost 0 bases and J lost 4, with 12 bases in between. Germline assignment: CDR1 MNHEY and CDR2 SVGAGI. The CDR3: CASSYSGADLYGYTF. The CDR3 coding sequence is TGTGCCAGCAGTTACTCCGGAGCAGACCTCTATGGCTACACCTTC.

In its sample, this clone was seen once. The chain links TRBV12-3 or TRBV12-4 to TRBJ1-2; no definite D call. The CDR3 is 13 amino acids. V was trimmed by 4 bases and J by 0 bases, leaving 6 bases between them. The CDR3 reads CASSYGANYGYTF. The CDR3 nucleotides read TGTGCCAGCAGTTACGGAGCTAACTATGGCTACACCTTC.

This chain connects TRBV6-2 or TRBV6-3 to TRBJ2-7; 7 positions agree with TRBD2. CDR1 is MNHEY and CDR2 is SVGEGT in the germline V gene. Trimming cost V 2 bases and J 5 bases; bases outside gene matches: 9. This CDR3 has 15 amino acids. Here the CDR3 DNA reads TGTGCCAGCAGTTACCCACGGACTAGTGCCCACGAGCAGTACTTC. Its translation: CASSYPRTSAHEQYF.

The rearrangement joins TRBV28 to TRBJ2-7; unclear D gene. Germline-derived CDR1 and CDR2 are MDHEN and SYDVKM. CDR3 length: 12 residues. V was shortened by 1 base and J by 2 bases, with 3 bases between the two germline ends. The CDR3 loop reads CASSLSTYEQYF. CDR3 nucleotide sequence: TGTGCCAGCAGTTTATCCACCTACGAGCAGTACTTC.

The chain recombines TRBV2 with TRBJ2-3; TRBD2 matches 12 bases. J gave up 6 bases and V 7 bases, and 8 bases lay outside the gene matches. CDR3 length equals 15 residues. Germline V lookup: CDR1 SNHLY, CDR2 FYNNEI. CDR3 bases: TGTGCCAGCACCTTACTAGCGGGAGGTGGGGATACGCAGTATTTT. This gives the protein CASTLLAGGGDTQYF.

The chain combines TRBV7-8 with TRBJ2-5, with 8 bases that match TRBD1. The CDR3 runs to 14 residues. V shed 3 bases, J shed 5 bases, and the junction held 5 bases outside the gene matches. The germline gives CDR1 SGHVS, CDR2 FQNEAQ. CDR3 DNA sequence: TGTGCCAGCAGCTTGACAGGGGCAGCGGAGACCCAGTACTTC. This gives the protein CASSLTGAAETQYF.

The chain employs TRBV19 and TRBJ1-2; 10 nucleotides match TRBD1. With 5 bases clipped from V and 4 bases from J, the junction kept 10 bases outside the gene matches. Germline CDR1 LNHDA, CDR2 SQIVND (reference sequence). The CDR3 covers 16 residues. CDR3 coding DNA: TGTGCCAGTAGTCATCGACAGGGGGCAATTCGCTATGGCTACACCTTC. Protein sequence: CASSHRQGAIRYGYTF.